Following are 22 T cell receptor beta chains from one sample sequenced in a study of cytomegalovirus exposure and HLA in healthy donors. Generated by immunoSEQ multiplex PCR, the TCRdb table keeps only in-frame clones and is missing some. The repertoire has some 200,000 clones, about 89% of them found once; the top ten carry around 1%. Sequenced: PBMCs. These TCRs come from a young woman in good health and CMV-seronegative.

Here the CDR3 DNA reads TGTGCCAGTAGTATCGGGACTAGCGGGAGCGTGGCGCAGTTCTTC. Residues: CASSIGTSGSVAQFF. The chain links TRBV19 to TRBJ2-1; TRBD2 matches 14 bases. This CDR3 comprises 15 residues. In germline, CDR1 is LNHDA, CDR2 SQIVND (reference sequence). The trim removed 3 bases at V and 12 bases at J, leaving 7 bases unmatched.

A single count supports this clone. J is TRBJ1-1 and V is TRBV6-1, with D perhaps matching TRBD1 (5 bases). Trimming took off 5 bases at V and 6 bases at J, with 16 bases between the two ends. The CDR3 sequence is 14 residues long. From germline, CDR1 is MNHNS and CDR2 SASEGT. Here the CDR3 DNA reads TGTGCCAGCAGTATTACAGGTAATCTCCCTGAAGCTTTCTTT. This codes for CASSITGNLPEAFF.

The V and J genes are TRBV5-4 and TRBJ2-7; D might be TRBD2 (6 bases). CDR3 length: 14 amino acids. Trimming pared 4 bases from V and 2 bases from J, leaving 13 bases between. CDR1 is SGHNT and CDR2 is YYREEE in the germline V gene (reference sequence). CDR3 loop: CASSLTGGTYEQYF. CDR3 coding DNA: TGTGCCAGCAGCCTAACCGGAGGGACCTACGAGCAGTACTTC.

J is TRBJ2-7 and V is TRBV6-5; 8 bases are a match to TRBD2. CDR1 MNHEY and CDR2 SVGAGI come from the germline V gene. The ends lost 7 bases at V and 2 bases at J; junction bases unmatched: 10. The CDR3 has 15 amino acids. The CDR3 loop is CASTGAGGSPYEQYF. The CDR3 bases are TGTGCCAGCACGGGGGCGGGAGGTAGCCCCTACGAGCAGTACTTC.

The chain employs TRBV6-5 and TRBJ2-5; 8 bases match TRBD1. Near its end, the DNA agrees better with TRBJ2-7, so the J call may be wrong. The CDR3 contains 15 residues. Germline assignment: CDR1 MNHEY and CDR2 SVGAGI. The CDR3 spells CASSRSGGSGYEQYF. The DNA of the CDR3 is TGTGCCAGCAGCAGATCAGGGGGCTCGGGTTACGAGCAGTACTTC.

The count of this clone is one. The sample carries other DNA sequences with the same CDR3. The gene calls are TRBV6-5 and TRBJ2-7, with 7 bases matching TRBD2. This CDR3 is built from 12 residues. CDR1 is MNHEY, CDR2 SVGAGI, per germline. With 3 bases clipped from V and 7 bases from J, the junction kept 3 bases outside the gene matches. The CDR3 protein is CASSYVGGEQYF. The CDR3 nucleotides are TGTGCCAGCAGTTATGTGGGGGGGGAGCAGTACTTC.

The V and J genes are TRBV7-9 and TRBJ2-7, with D maybe TRBD1 (6 bases). CDR1 is SEHNR, CDR2 FQNEAQ, per germline (reference sequence). The ends were cut back, 5 bases at V and 8 bases at J, with 13 bases in the middle. This CDR3 is 12 amino acids long. The chain's CDR3 is CASSPQGMKQYF. The CDR3 region has the DNA TGTGCCAGCAGCCCTCAGGGGATGAAGCAGTACTTC.

The chain links TRBV30 to TRBJ1-6, with TRBD1 identical over 9 bases. CDR1 and CDR2 (germline): GTSNPN, SVGIG (reference sequence). The junction had 8 bases not matched to a gene; V was cut back by 5 bases and J by 0 bases. CDR3 length: 17 residues. The CDR3 DNA is TGTGCCTGGGGACGGGACAGGGAGAGCTCCTATAATTCACCCCTCCACTTT. Protein: CAWGRDRESSYNSPLHF.

There are a few counts of this clone. The V call is TRBV7-9, the J call TRBJ2-7; maybe TRBD2 (6 bases). Trimming removed 2 bases from V and 6 bases from J, with 8 bases in between. Germline lookup yields CDR1 SEHNR and CDR2 FQNEAQ (reference sequence). The CDR3 sequence is 12 residues long. The CDR3 DNA sequence: TGTGCCAGCAGCTTATTGGGGGGCGAGCAGTACTTC. Its protein is CASSLLGGEQYF. Full variable domain (outside the CDR3, taken from reference TRBV7-9 and TRBJ2-7): DTGVSQNPRHKITKRGQNVTFRCDPISEHNRLYWYRQTLGQGPEFLTYFQNEAQLEKSRLLSDRFSAERPKGSFSTLEIQRTEQGDSAMYLCASSLLGGEQYFGPGTRLTVT.

The chain carries TRBV4-1 and TRBJ1-6, with D possibly being TRBD1 (6 bases). The V and J ends lost 2 bases and 9 bases respectively, with 14 bases between them. Germline CDR1 is MGHRA and CDR2 is YSYEKL. This CDR3 is 15 amino acids long. CDR3 sequence: CASSQTREGGSPLHF. The CDR3 DNA follows: TGCGCCAGCAGCCAAACACGGGAGGGGGGTTCACCCCTCCACTTT.

This chain joins TRBV9 and TRBJ2-7; 7 bases are shared with TRBD1. The CDR3 totals 15 residues. Per germline, CDR1 SGDLS and CDR2 YYNGEE. V lost 0 bases and J lost 2; bases outside the gene matches: 5. The CDR3 DNA follows: TGTGCCAGCAGCGTAGCCCCGGGACAGACCTACGAGCAGTACTTC. Protein: CASSVAPGQTYEQYF. Complete variable domain (other parts from reference TRBV9 and TRBJ2-7): DSGVTQTPKHLITATGQRVTLRCSPRSGDLSVYWYQQSLDQGLQFLIQYYNGEERAKGNILERFSAQQFPDLHSELNLSSLELGDSALYFCASSVAPGQTYEQYFGPGTRLTVT.

The chain uses TRBV11-3 and TRBJ2-5; tentatively, D is TRBD2 (7 bases). This CDR3 is built from 15 residues. The V gene lost 2 bases and the J gene lost 2 bases, with 12 bases spanning the gap. Germline-derived CDR1 and CDR2 are SGHNT and YENEEA. The CDR3 is CASSLYGGQQETQYF. The CDR3 region has the DNA TGTGCCAGCAGCTTATACGGGGGGCAGCAAGAGACCCAGTACTTC.

The chain couples TRBV2 to TRBJ2-7; 9 bases are shared with TRBD1. CDR1 is SNHLY and CDR2 is FYNNEI in the germline V gene. The CDR3 contains 13 residues. Trimming took 10 bases from V and 7 from J; bases not matched to a gene: 11. The CDR3 region is CATNRQGVLEQYF. In DNA, the CDR3 is TGTGCCACCAACCGACAGGGGGTTCTGGAGCAGTACTTC.

This chain uses TRBV5-1 with TRBJ2-7; D may be TRBD2 (5 bases). Germline-derived CDR1 and CDR2 are SGHRS and YFSETQ. CDR3 length equals 12 residues. The V end lost 3 bases, the J end lost 6 bases, and 10 bases lay between the germline ends. CDR3 nucleotides: TGCGCCAGCAGCTCCGGGGTTAGCGAGCAGTACTTC. As protein: CASSSGVSEQYF.

The V gene is TRBV19, the J gene TRBJ2-7; 7 bases agree with TRBD1. Germline V CDR1 and CDR2: LNHDA, SQIVND (reference sequence). With V trimmed by 5 bases and J by 0 bases, 7 bases remained unmatched. The CDR3 contains 15 residues. CDR3: CASSQQGFTSYEQYF. The CDR3 bases are TGTGCCAGTAGTCAACAGGGGTTTACCTCCTACGAGCAGTACTTC.

The rearrangement uses TRBV7-9 and TRBJ2-3; possible D gene TRBD1, 6 bases. The CDR3 is 16 amino acids. Trimming removed 8 bases from V and 5 bases from J, with 23 bases in between. Germline V lookup: CDR1 SEHNR, CDR2 FQNEAQ (reference sequence). CDR3 coding DNA: TGTGCCAGCCGACCTAAGGACAGCCCCACTGGAGATACGCAGTATTTT. This translates into CASRPKDSPTGDTQYF.

CDR3: CAWSATSDTEAFF. The CDR3 bases are TGTGCCTGGAGTGCGACATCGGACACTGAAGCTTTCTTT. The chain recombines TRBV30 with TRBJ1-1, with unresolved D. The CDR3 covers 13 residues. V lost 1 base and J lost 3, with 9 bases in between. Germline CDR1 GTSNPN, CDR2 SVGIG (reference sequence).

The chain recombines TRBV5-6 with TRBJ2-1; 7 bases align to TRBD2. There are 15 residues in the CDR3. In germline, CDR1 is SGHDT, CDR2 YYEEEE. The V gene end was trimmed by 7 bases and the J gene end by 6 bases; junction bases not matched to a gene: 13. CDR3 sequence (DNA): TGTGCCAGCGCCCAGCGGGGAGGTCTCATCAATGAGCAGTTCTTC. This sequence encodes CASAQRGGLINEQFF. Combining the CDR3 with reference TRBV5-6 and TRBJ2-1 gives the whole variable domain DAGVTQSPTHLIKTRGQQVTLRCSPKSGHDTVSWYQQALGQGPQFIFQYYEEEERQRGNFPDRFSGHQFPNYSSELNVNALLLGDSALYLCASAQRGGLINEQFFGPGTRLTVL.

The chain links TRBV13 to TRBJ2-3, with D uncertain. The CDR3 is 16 amino acids. In germline, CDR1 is PRHDT, CDR2 FYEKMQ (reference sequence). V was shortened by 4 bases and J by 2 bases, with 16 bases between the two germline ends. CDR3 in amino acids: CASSSGDTTFTDTQYF. DNA of the CDR3: TGTGCCAGCAGCTCCGGCGATACTACTTTCACAGATACGCAGTATTTT.

The rearrangement links TRBV28 to TRBJ1-2; maybe TRBD1 (5 bases). V lost 5 bases to trimming and J lost 5 bases, with 15 bases between them. The CDR3 is 14 amino acids. Germline assignment: CDR1 MDHEN and CDR2 SYDVKM. CDR3 nucleotide sequence: TGTGCCAGCAGTCCAATGACAGCTGAGTATGGCTACACCTTC. It encodes CASSPMTAEYGYTF.

The chain has TRBV4-1 and TRBJ1-1, with D tentatively TRBD1 (6 bases). V dropped 4 bases and J dropped 8 bases, with 11 bases sitting between them. There are 12 residues in the CDR3. The germline V gene has CDR1 MGHRA and CDR2 YSYEKL. Here the CDR3 reads CASSPVDREAFF. The DNA for the CDR3 is TGCGCCAGCAGCCCGGTCGACAGGGAAGCTTTCTTT.

The V and J genes are TRBV6-1 and TRBJ2-1; perhaps TRBD1 as D (5 bases). Germline V gene sequence: CDR1 MNHNS, CDR2 SASEGT. The CDR3 sequence is 16 residues long. Trimming pared 1 base from V and 9 bases from J, leaving 19 bases between. For the CDR3, the DNA is TGTGCCAGCAGTGAAGGCGCAGGGTTTTCTGGTGGTGAGCAGTTCTTC. This sequence encodes CASSEGAGFSGGEQFF.